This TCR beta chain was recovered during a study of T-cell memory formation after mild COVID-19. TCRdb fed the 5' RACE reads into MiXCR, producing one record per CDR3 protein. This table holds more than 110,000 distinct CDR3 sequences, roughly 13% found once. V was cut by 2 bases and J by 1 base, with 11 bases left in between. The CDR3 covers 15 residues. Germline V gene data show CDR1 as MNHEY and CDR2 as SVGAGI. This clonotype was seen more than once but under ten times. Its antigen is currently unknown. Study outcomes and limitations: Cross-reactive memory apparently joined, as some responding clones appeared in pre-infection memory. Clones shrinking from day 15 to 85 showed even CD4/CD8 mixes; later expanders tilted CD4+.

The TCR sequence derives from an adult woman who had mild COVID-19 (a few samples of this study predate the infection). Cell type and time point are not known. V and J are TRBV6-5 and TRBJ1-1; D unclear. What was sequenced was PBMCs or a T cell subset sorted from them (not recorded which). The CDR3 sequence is CASSYLPARNTEAFF. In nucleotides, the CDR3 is TGTGCCAGCAGTTACCTCCCCGCGCGGAACACTGAAGCTTTCTTT.